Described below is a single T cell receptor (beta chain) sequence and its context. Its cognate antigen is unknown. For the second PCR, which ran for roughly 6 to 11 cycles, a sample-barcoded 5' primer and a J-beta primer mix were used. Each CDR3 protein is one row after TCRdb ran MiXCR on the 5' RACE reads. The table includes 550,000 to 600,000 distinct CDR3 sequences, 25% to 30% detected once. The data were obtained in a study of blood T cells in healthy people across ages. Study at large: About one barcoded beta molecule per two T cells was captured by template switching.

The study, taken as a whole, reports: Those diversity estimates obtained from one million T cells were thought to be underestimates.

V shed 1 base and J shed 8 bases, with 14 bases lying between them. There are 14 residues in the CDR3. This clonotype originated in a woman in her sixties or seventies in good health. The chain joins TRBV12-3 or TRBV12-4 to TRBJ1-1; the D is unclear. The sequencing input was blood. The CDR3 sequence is CASSLVPTASEAFF. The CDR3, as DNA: TGTGCCAGCAGTTTAGTGCCGACTGCCTCCGAAGCTTTCTTT.